This T cell receptor (beta chain) was recorded in a study of blood T cell repertoires in COVID-19. Study information: Acute and convalescent COVID-19 samples came from the United States, Italy and Spain. T cells, B-cell-depleted T cells, or PBMCs supplied cDNA or gDNA.

V lost 4 bases and J lost 6; bases outside the gene matches: 7. CDR1 is MGHDK and CDR2 is SYGVNS in the germline V gene. The CDR3 is 14 residues long. In this sample, this clone turned up once. Original data processing: Estimated nucleated cell counts came from reference gene primer amplification. Clones were sequenced by immunoSEQ multiplex PCR, and TCRdb holds only the in-frame ones, with some missing. V and J calls and clone size are copied from that table; D and trimming were computed from the DNA. The table lists 150,000 or so clones, roughly nine tenths of them singletons. Enrolment of Seattle patients took place during active infection, and they were followed longitudinally.

The TCR originated in a man aged 18-30 years with COVID-19, enrolled during active disease. The chain uses TRBV25-1 and TRBJ2-7; 9 bases map to TRBD2. The sequenced sample was peripheral blood. The CDR3 region has the DNA TGTGCCAGCAGTGTTCCGGGACTAGCACGCGAGCAGTACTTC. Encoded protein: CASSVPGLAREQYF.